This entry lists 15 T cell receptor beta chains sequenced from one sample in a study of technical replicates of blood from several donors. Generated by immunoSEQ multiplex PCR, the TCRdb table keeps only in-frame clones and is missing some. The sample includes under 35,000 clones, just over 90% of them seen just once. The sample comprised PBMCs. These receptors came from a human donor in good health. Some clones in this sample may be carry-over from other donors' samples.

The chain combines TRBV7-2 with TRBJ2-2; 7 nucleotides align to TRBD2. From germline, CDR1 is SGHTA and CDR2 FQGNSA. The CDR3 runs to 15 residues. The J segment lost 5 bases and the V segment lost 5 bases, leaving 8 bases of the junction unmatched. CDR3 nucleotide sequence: TGTGCCAGCAGCCCGACCGGGACTAAAACCGGGGAGCTGTTTTTT. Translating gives CASSPTGTKTGELFF. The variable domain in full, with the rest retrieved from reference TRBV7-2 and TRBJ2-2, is GAGVSQSPSNKVTEKGKDVELRCDPISGHTALYWYRQSLGQGLEFLIYFQGNSAPDKSGLPSDRFSAERTGGSVSTLTIQRTQQEDSAVYLCASSPTGTKTGELFFGEGSRLTVL.

Here the CDR3 DNA reads TGTGCCAGTAGTCCGGACAGGGGCCAAGAGACCCAGTACTTC. As protein: CASSPDRGQETQYF. V gene TRBV19 combines with J gene TRBJ2-5; 9 bases fit TRBD1. Losses at the gene ends were 5 bases for V and 1 base for J; bases not matched to a gene: 2. Germline assignment: CDR1 LNHDA and CDR2 SQIVND (reference sequence). There are 14 residues in the CDR3.

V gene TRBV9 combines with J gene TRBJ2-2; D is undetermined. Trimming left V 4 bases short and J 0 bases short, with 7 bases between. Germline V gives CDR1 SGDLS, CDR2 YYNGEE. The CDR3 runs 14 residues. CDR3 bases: TGTGCCAGCAGCTTCAGTTCGAACACCGGGGAGCTGTTTTTT. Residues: CASSFSSNTGELFF.

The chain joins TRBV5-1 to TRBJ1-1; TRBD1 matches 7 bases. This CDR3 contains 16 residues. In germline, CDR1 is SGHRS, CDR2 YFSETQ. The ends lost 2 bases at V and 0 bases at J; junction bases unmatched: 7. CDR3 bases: TGCGCCAGCAGCTTAGGTACGGGACAGATGAACACTGAAGCTTTCTTT. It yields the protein CASSLGTGQMNTEAFF.

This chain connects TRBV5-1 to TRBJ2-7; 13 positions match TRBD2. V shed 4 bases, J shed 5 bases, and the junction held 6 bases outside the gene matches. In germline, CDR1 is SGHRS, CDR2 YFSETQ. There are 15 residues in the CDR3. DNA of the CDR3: TGCGCCAGCAGCGACCGACTAGCGGGGGGCCACGAGCAGTACTTC. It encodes CASSDRLAGGHEQYF.

CDR3 residues: CASSGGLGNQPQHF. CDR3 DNA: TGTGCCAGCAGCGGGGGGTTAGGTAATCAGCCCCAGCATTTT. The chain carries TRBV7-2 and TRBJ1-5; tentative D call: TRBD1 (5 bases). CDR3 size: 14 residues. V lost 5 bases and J 4 bases, leaving 12 bases between the germline ends. Germline V gene sequence: CDR1 SGHTA, CDR2 FQGNSA.

The CDR3 region is CASSVDINYGYTF. CDR3 coding DNA: TGTGCCAGCAGCGTAGACATCAACTATGGCTACACCTTC. V gene TRBV9 combines with J gene TRBJ1-2; D remains ambiguous. The V end was cut by 0 bases, the J end by 2 bases, with 5 bases between. The CDR3 runs 13 residues. Germline values: CDR1 SGDLS, CDR2 YYNGEE.

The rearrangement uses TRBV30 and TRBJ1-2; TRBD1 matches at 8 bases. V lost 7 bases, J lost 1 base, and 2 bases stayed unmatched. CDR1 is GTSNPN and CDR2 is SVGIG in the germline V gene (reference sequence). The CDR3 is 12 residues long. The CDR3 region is CASGGGNYGYTF. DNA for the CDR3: TGTGCCTCAGGGGGCGGTAACTATGGCTACACCTTC. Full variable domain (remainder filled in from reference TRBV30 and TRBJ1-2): SQTIHQWPATLVQPVGSPLSLECTVEGTSNPNLYWYRQAAGRGLQLLFYSVGIGQISSEVPQNLSASRPQDRQFILSSKKLLLSDSGFYLCASGGGNYGYTFGSGTRLTVV.

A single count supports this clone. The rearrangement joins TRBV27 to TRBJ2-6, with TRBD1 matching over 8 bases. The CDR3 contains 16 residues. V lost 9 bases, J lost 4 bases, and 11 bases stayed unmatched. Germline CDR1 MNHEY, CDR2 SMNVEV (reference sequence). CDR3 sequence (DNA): TGTGCCAGTAAAGGTCAGGGGGCTTACGGGGCCAACGTCCTGACTTTC. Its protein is CASKGQGAYGANVLTF.

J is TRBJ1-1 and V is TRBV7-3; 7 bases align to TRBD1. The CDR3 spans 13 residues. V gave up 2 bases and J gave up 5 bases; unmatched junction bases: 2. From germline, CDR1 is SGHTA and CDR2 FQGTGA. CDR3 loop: CASSLSGGTEAFF. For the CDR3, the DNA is TGTGCCAGCAGCTTATCAGGGGGAACTGAAGCTTTCTTT. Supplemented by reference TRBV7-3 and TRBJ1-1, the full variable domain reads GAGVSQTPSNKVTEKGKYVELRCDPISGHTALYWYRQSLGQGPEFLIYFQGTGAADDSGLPNDRFFAVRPEGSVSTLKIQRTERGDSAVYLCASSLSGGTEAFFGQGTRLTVV.

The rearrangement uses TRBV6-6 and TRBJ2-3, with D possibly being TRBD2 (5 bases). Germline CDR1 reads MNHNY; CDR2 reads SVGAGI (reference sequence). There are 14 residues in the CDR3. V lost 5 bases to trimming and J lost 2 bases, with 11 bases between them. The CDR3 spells CASSRGGNTDTQYF. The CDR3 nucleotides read TGTGCCAGCAGTCGCGGAGGAAACACAGATACGCAGTATTTT.

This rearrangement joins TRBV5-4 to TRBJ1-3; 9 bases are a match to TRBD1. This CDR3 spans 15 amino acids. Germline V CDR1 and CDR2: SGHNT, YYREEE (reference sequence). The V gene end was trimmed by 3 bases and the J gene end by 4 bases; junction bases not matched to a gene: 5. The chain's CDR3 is CASSSDRGLGNTIYF. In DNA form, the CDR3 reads TGTGCCAGCAGCTCGGACAGGGGATTAGGAAACACCATATATTTT.

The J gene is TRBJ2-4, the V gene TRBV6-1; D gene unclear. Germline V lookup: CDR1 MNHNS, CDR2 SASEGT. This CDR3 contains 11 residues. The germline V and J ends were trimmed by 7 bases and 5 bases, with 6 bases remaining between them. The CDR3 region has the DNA TGTGCCAGCAAGTCGGAAAACATTCAGTACTTC. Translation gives CASKSENIQYF.

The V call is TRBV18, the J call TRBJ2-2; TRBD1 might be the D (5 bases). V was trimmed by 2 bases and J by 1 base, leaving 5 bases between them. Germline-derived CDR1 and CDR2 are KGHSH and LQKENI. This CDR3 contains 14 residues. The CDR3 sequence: CASSPDRNTGELFF. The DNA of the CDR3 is TGTGCCAGCTCACCAGACAGGAACACCGGGGAGCTGTTTTTT.

The CDR3 protein is CSVEGSSYEQYF. As DNA, the CDR3 is TGCAGCGTTGAGGGCTCCTCCTACGAGCAGTACTTC. The rearrangement uses TRBV29-1 and TRBJ2-7; unclear D gene. Trimming removed 3 bases from V and 0 bases from J, with 6 bases in between. This CDR3 is 12 amino acids long. CDR1 SQVTM and CDR2 ANQGSEA come from the germline V gene.